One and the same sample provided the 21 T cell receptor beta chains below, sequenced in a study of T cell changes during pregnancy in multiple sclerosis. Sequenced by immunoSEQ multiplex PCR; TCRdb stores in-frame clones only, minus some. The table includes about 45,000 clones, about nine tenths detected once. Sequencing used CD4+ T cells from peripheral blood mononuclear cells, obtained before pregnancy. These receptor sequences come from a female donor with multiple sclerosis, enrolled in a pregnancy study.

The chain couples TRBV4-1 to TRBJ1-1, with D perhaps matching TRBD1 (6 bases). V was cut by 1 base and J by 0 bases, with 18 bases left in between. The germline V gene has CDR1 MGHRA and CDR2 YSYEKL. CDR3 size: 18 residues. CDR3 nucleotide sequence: TGCGCCAGCAGCCAAGGTTCCGGGACAAACCTAATGAACACTGAAGCTTTCTTT. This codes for CASSQGSGTNLMNTEAFF.

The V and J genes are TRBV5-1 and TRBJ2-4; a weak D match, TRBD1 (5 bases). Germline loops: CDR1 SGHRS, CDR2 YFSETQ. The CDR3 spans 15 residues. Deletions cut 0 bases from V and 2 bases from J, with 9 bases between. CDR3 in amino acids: CASSLEPGPKNIQYF. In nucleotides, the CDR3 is TGCGCCAGCAGCTTGGAGCCAGGGCCCAAAAACATTCAGTACTTC.

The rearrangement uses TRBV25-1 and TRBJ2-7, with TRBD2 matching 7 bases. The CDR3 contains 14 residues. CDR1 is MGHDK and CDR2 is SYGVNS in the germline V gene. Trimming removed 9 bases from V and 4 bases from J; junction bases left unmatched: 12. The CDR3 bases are TGTGCCAGTCGACCGGGGGGTAATCAGTACGAGCAGTACTTC. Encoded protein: CASRPGGNQYEQYF.

CDR3 sequence: CSGLVGGEAFF. For the CDR3, the DNA is TGCAGCGGCCTAGTTGGGGGGGAAGCTTTCTTT. The chain carries TRBV29-1 and TRBJ1-1, with TRBD1 as a possible D gene (5 bases). Germline V CDR1 and CDR2: SQVTM, ANQGSEA. V was cut by 7 bases and J by 8 bases, with 14 bases left in between. The CDR3 spans 11 residues.

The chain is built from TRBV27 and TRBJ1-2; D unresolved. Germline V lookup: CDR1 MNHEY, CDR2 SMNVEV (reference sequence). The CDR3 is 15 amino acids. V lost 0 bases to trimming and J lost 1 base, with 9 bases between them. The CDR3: CASSLSPADNYGYTF. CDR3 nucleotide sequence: TGTGCCAGCAGTTTATCTCCCGCAGATAACTATGGCTACACCTTC.

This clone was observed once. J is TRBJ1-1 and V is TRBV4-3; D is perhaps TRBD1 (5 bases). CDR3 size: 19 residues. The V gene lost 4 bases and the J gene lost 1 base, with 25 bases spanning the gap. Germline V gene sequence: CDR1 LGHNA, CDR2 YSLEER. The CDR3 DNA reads TGCGCCAGCAGCCGAGGTGGGGTCGGGTCGCGCAGGGCGAACACTGAAGCTTTCTTT. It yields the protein CASSRGGVGSRRANTEAFF.

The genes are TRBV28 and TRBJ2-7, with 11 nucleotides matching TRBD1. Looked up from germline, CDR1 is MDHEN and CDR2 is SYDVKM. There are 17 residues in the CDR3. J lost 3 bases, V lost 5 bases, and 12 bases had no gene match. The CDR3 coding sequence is TGTGCCAGCAGTCCCCTTAGGGACAGGGGGTTTTACTACGAGCAGTACTTC. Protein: CASSPLRDRGFYYEQYF.

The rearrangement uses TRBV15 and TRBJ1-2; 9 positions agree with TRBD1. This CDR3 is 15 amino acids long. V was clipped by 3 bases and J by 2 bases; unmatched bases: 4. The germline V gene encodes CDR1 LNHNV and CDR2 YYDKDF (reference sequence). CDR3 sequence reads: CATSRPDRGNYGYTF. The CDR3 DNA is TGTGCCACCAGCAGGCCGGACAGGGGAAACTATGGCTACACCTTC.

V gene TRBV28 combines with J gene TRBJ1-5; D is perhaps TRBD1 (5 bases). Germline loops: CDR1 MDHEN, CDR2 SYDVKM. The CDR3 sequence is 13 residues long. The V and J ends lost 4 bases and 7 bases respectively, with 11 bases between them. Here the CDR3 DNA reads TGTGCCAGCAGTTGGGGGGTACGGCAGCCCCAGCATTTT. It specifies CASSWGVRQPQHF.

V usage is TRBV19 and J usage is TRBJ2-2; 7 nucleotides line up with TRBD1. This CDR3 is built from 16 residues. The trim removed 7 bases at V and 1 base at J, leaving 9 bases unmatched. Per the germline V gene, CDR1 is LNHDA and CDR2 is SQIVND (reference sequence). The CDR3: CASTTLRTGNTGELFF. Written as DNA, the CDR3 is TGTGCCAGTACCACCTTGAGGACAGGGAACACCGGGGAGCTGTTTTTT. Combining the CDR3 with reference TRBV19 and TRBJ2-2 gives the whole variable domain DGGITQSPKYLFRKEGQNVTLSCEQNLNHDAMYWYRQDPGQGLRLIYYSQIVNDFQKGDIAEGYSVSREKKESFPLTVTSAQKNPTAFYLCASTTLRTGNTGELFFGEGSRLTVL.

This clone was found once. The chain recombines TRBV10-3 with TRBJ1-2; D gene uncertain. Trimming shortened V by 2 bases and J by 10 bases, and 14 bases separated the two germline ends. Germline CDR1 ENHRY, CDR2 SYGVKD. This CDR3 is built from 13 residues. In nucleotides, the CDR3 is TGTGCCATCAGTGAGCCCCCCAAGCGAGACTACACCTTC. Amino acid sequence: CAISEPPKRDYTF.

The chain's CDR3 is CASSDRGSGGETQYF. DNA of the CDR3: TGTGCCAGTAGTGACCGGGGAAGTGGTGGAGAGACCCAGTACTTC. The rearrangement joins TRBV19 to TRBJ2-5; D might be TRBD2 (5 bases). V lost 5 bases, J lost 4 bases, and 17 bases lay in between. The V gene's germline CDR1 is LNHDA and CDR2 SQIVND (reference sequence). The CDR3 is 15 residues long.

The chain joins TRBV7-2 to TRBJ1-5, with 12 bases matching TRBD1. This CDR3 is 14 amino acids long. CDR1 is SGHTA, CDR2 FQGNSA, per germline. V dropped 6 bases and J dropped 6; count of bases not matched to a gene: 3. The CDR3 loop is CASSGGQGAQPQHF. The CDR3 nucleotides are TGTGCCAGCAGTGGGGGACAGGGGGCTCAGCCCCAGCATTTT.

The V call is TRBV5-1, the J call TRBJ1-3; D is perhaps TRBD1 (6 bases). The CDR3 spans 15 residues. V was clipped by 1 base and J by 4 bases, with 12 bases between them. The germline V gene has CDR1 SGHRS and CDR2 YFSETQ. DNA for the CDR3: TGCGCCAGCAGCTTGACAGGGACGGTAGGAAACACCATATATTTT. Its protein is CASSLTGTVGNTIYF. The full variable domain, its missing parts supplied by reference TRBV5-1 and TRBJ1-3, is KAGVTQTPRYLIKTRGQQVTLSCSPISGHRSVSWYQQTPGQGLQFLFEYFSETQRNKGNFPGRFSGRQFSNSRSEMNVSTLELGDSALYLCASSLTGTVGNTIYFGEGSWLTVV.

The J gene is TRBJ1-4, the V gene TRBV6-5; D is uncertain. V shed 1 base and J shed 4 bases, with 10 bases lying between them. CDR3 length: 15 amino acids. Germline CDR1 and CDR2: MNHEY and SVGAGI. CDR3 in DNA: TGTGCCAGCAGTTACTTGTCCGGGTTTAATGAAAAACTGTTTTTT. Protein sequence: CASSYLSGFNEKLFF.

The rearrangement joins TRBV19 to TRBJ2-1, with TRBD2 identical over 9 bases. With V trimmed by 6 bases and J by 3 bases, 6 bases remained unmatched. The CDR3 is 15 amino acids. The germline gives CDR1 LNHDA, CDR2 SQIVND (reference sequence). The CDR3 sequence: CASRTGLAVYNEQFF. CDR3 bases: TGTGCCAGTAGGACGGGACTAGCCGTCTACAATGAGCAGTTCTTC.

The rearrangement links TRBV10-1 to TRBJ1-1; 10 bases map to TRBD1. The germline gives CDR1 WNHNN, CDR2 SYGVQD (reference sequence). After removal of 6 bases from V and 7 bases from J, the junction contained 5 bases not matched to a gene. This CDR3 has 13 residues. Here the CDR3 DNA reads TGCGCCAGCAGCGACAGGGGGCGCGGTGAAGCTTTCTTT. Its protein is CASSDRGRGEAFF.

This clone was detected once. The CDR3 protein is CASSIRTSGSYEQFF. The CDR3 DNA is TGTGCCAGTAGTATAAGGACTAGCGGGAGCTATGAGCAGTTCTTC. The chain uses TRBV19 and TRBJ2-1, with 13 positions matching TRBD2. Trimming cost V 2 bases and J 8 bases; bases outside gene matches: 3. Per germline, CDR1 LNHDA and CDR2 SQIVND (reference sequence). The CDR3 is made up of 15 amino acids.

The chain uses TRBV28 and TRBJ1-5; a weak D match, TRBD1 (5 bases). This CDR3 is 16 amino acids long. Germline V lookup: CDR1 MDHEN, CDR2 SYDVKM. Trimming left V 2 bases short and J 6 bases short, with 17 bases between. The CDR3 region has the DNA TGTGCCAGCAGTTTAAATTTGGGGGGAACTGGTCAGCCCCAGCATTTT. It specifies CASSLNLGGTGQPQHF.

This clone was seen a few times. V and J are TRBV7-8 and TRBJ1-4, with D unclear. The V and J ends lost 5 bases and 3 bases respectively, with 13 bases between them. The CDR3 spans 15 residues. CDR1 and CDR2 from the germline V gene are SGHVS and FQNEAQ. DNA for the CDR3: TGTGCCAGCAGCATTGGCGGGCTCCCTAATGAAAAACTGTTTTTT. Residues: CASSIGGLPNEKLFF. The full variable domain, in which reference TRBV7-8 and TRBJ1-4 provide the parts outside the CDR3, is GAGVSQSPRYKVAKRGQDVALRCDPISGHVSLFWYQQALGQGPEFLTYFQNEAQLDKSGLPSDRFFAERPEGSVSTLKIQRTQQEDSAVYLCASSIGGLPNEKLFFGSGTQLSVL.

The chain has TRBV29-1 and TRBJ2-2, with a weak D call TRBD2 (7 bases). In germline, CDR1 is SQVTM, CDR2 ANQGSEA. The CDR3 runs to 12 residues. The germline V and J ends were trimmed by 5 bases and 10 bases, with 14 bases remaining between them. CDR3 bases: TGCAGCGTTTCAGGGGAGGGGAAGGAGCTGTTTTTT. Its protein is CSVSGEGKELFF.